The 15 T cell receptor beta chains below were found in one sample sequenced in a study of T cell clonality in common variable immunodeficiency (dated by TCRdb to about 2015). Receptors were amplified or captured by the immunoSEQ multiplex PCR assay. TCRdb stores this immuneACCESS table with in-frame sequences only. Part of the clones is absent; in the studies checked, under half of the shortfall reflects unresolved V genes, and no reason is known for the rest. For this sample, approximately 81,000 clones appear and none is a singleton. The ten largest clonotypes hold 0.65% to 0.8% of the sample. Sequenced: peripheral blood mononuclear cells. The receptors were gathered from a person aged 18 to 75 in good health.

The table lists this clone with many counts. The read falls 3 residues short of the CDR3 end, and the missing part is taken from the germline J gene. The chain has TRBV6-4 and TRBJ2-3, with D perhaps matching TRBD2 (6 bases). This CDR3 has 15 amino acids. V dropped 1 base and J dropped 8 bases, with 16 bases sitting between them. Looked up from germline, CDR1 is MRHNA and CDR2 is SNTAGT. This chain's CDR3 is CASSDLSGSSSTQYF. The CDR3 DNA, read in part, is TGTGCCAGCAGTGACTTGAGCGGGTCAAGTTCTACG.

The sample holds many counts of this clone. The CDR3 extends 3 residues past the end of the read, so its final part is completed from the germline J gene. V usage is TRBV11-2 and J usage is TRBJ2-1, with no clear D. This CDR3 contains 12 residues. The germline V gene encodes CDR1 SGHAT and CDR2 FQNNGV. Trimming cost V 4 bases and J 3 bases, with 4 bases left between them. The CDR3 sequence is CASSSLYNEQFF. The part of the CDR3 DNA that was read is TGTGCCAGCAGCTCCCTCTACAATGAG.

This clone was seen many times. The read comes to an end 3 residues before the CDR3 does, leaving the germline J gene to fill in the end. The chain couples TRBV20-1 to TRBJ2-3, with 15 bases that match TRBD2. Germline-derived CDR1 and CDR2 are DFQATT and SNEGSKA (reference sequence). This CDR3 is built from 15 residues. V shed 4 bases and J 3 bases; nucleotides not matched to a gene: 2. The CDR3 reads CSATGTSGRTDTQYF. The covered CDR3 bases are TGCAGTGCTACCGGGACTAGCGGGAGGACAGATACG.

This clone occurred many times. The read falls 3 residues short of the CDR3 end, and the missing part is taken from the germline J gene. V usage is TRBV29-1 and J usage is TRBJ2-1, with 7 bases that match TRBD2. Germline loops: CDR1 SQVTM, CDR2 ANQGSEA. Trimming at V came to 4 bases and at J to 4 bases, leaving 4 bases not matched to a gene. This CDR3 spans 13 amino acids. The CDR3 here is CSVGSGMYNEQFF. The CDR3 bases that were read are TGCAGCGTTGGAAGCGGGATGTACAATGAG.

This clone has ten or more counts. The read ends 3 residues shy of where the CDR3 ends; the end is completed using the germline J gene. The chain combines TRBV7-3 with TRBJ1-6; TRBD1 agrees at 7 bases. V shed 4 bases and J 7 bases; nucleotides not matched to a gene: 4. This CDR3 spans 14 amino acids. The V gene's germline CDR1 is SGHTA and CDR2 FQGTGA. CDR3 amino acids: CASSWAGGNSPLHF. The sequenced CDR3 bases are TGTGCCAGCAGCTGGGCAGGGGGAAATTCACCC.

This clone showed up many times. This CDR3 reads CASSLEISGLFF. The part of the CDR3 DNA that was read is TGTGCCAGCAGCTTAGAAATTTCGGGA. The chain is built from TRBV7-9 and TRBJ1-4, with D hard to call. The read gets to within 3 residues of the CDR3 end, and the germline J gene fills in the rest. Looked up from germline, CDR1 is SEHNR and CDR2 is FQNEAQ (reference sequence). This CDR3 has 12 amino acids.

Ten or more counts support this clone. The read gets to within 3 residues of the CDR3 end, and the germline J gene fills in the rest. This chain uses TRBV19 with TRBJ2-7, with TRBD2 identical over 9 bases. V shed 5 bases and J 0 bases; nucleotides not matched to a gene: 5. The germline CDR1 and CDR2 sequences are LNHDA and SQIVND (reference sequence). CDR3 size: 15 residues. The sequenced CDR3 bases are TGTGCCAGTAGTTCACCGGGACTAGCCTCCTACGAG. Protein: CASSSPGLASYE. The whole CDR3 sequence is CASSSPGLASYEQYF.

This clone was observed at least ten times. The CDR3 end lies 3 residues beyond the end of the read and is filled in from the germline J gene. The J gene is TRBJ2-7, the V gene TRBV7-2, with D tentatively TRBD1 (7 bases). V was pared by 4 bases and J by 3 bases, with 16 bases between. The CDR3 has 15 amino acids. Germline V CDR1 and CDR2: SGHTA, FQGNSA. CDR3 DNA, as far as it was read: TGTGCCAGCAGCTCCGAATACAGGGGACTCTACGAG. This codes for CASSSEYRGLYE. In full, the CDR3 reads CASSSEYRGLYEQYF.

At least ten counts were recorded for this clone. Read coverage stops 3 residues before the CDR3 terminus; the germline J gene supplies the remainder. The chain joins TRBV6-2 or TRBV6-3 to TRBJ2-1; D is ambiguous. This CDR3 has 15 amino acids. Germline values: CDR1 MNHEY, CDR2 SVGEGT. Trimming removed 0 bases at V and 4 bases at J, with 10 bases between. CDR3 region: CASSYSSTGYNEQFF. CDR3 DNA (partial): TGTGCCAGCAGTTACTCCTCGACTGGATACAATGAG.

This clone has a count of ten or more. Read data end 3 residues before the CDR3 end; the end is taken from the germline J gene. The chain uses TRBV11-3 and TRBJ2-7; TRBD2 matches at 9 bases. The CDR3 consists of 15 residues. With 0 bases clipped from V and 4 bases from J, the junction kept 4 bases outside the gene matches. Germline CDR1 and CDR2: SGHNT and YENEEA. The CDR3 spells CASSLDSSGSYEQYF. The sequenced part of the CDR3 DNA is TGTGCCAGCAGCTTAGATAGTAGCGGGAGTTACGAG.

This clone was detected ten times or more. The read is 3 residues too short to cover the CDR3 end, so that end is filled in from the germline J gene. The chain is built from TRBV19 and TRBJ2-2, with 8 bases matching TRBD2. From germline, CDR1 is LNHDA and CDR2 SQIVND (reference sequence). The V and J ends lost 3 bases and 4 bases, in that order; junction bases with no gene match: 7. There are 16 residues in the CDR3. CDR3 bases read: TGTGCCAGTAGTATCCTAAGCGGGAGAGGCACCGGGGAG. This translates into CASSILSGRGTGE. The CDR3 in its entirety is CASSILSGRGTGELFF. The whole variable domain, filled in from reference TRBV19 and TRBJ2-2, reads DGGITQSPKYLFRKEGQNVTLSCEQNLNHDAMYWYRQDPGQGLRLIYYSQIVNDFQKGDIAEGYSVSREKKESFPLTVTSAQKNPTAFYLCASSILSGRGTGELFFGEGSRLTVL.

This clone appeared many times. CDR3 bases read: TGCAGCGTTGACTGGGCTAGCGACCGCACAGATACG. This sequence encodes CSVDWASDRTDT. The full-length CDR3 reads as CSVDWASDRTDTQYF. The chain couples TRBV29-1 to TRBJ2-3; tentative D call: TRBD2 (6 bases). Read data end 3 residues before the CDR3 end; the end is taken from the germline J gene. CDR3 length: 15 amino acids. Germline values: CDR1 SQVTM, CDR2 ANQGSEA. V was clipped by 3 bases and J by 1 base, with 14 bases between them.

This clone was seen ten or more times. Partial CDR3 DNA: TGTGCCAGCAGCTTAGAGGGCAGACAAACCTACAATGAG. This gives the protein CASSLEGRQTYNE. The full CDR3 is CASSLEGRQTYNEQFF. This chain connects TRBV7-3 to TRBJ2-1, with a weak D call TRBD2 (5 bases). The read ends 3 residues shy of where the CDR3 ends; the end is completed using the germline J gene. The CDR3 has 16 residues. CDR1 is SGHTA and CDR2 is FQGTGA in the germline V gene. Trimming stripped 2 bases from V and 2 bases from J, with 13 bases between.

This clone was picked up many times. The read ends 3 residues shy of where the CDR3 ends; the end is completed using the germline J gene. V and J are TRBV6-2 or TRBV6-3 and TRBJ2-1; D unclear. Germline loops: CDR1 MNHEY, CDR2 SVGEGT. The germline V and J ends were trimmed by 2 bases and 0 bases, with 11 bases remaining between them. The CDR3 has 16 amino acids. Incomplete CDR3 DNA: TGTGCCAGCAGTTACAGGTCAGTCTCCTCCTACAATGAG. Amino acids: CASSYRSVSSYNE. The complete CDR3 sequence is CASSYRSVSSYNEQFF.

This clone has a count of ten or more. The read terminates 3 residues ahead of where the CDR3 ends, so the germline J gene completes it. The chain couples TRBV12-3 or TRBV12-4 to TRBJ1-2; the D gene is possibly TRBD1 (6 bases). Trimming removed 3 bases from V and 4 bases from J, with 9 bases in between. The CDR3 is 13 amino acids. The part of the CDR3 DNA that was read is TGTGCCAGCAGTTTCGGAGGGGGCTATGGC. Translated, it gives CASSFGGGYG. The CDR3 reads in full as CASSFGGGYGYTF.